These 15 T cell receptor beta chains were sequenced from one sample in a study of blood T cell repertoires in COVID-19. Generated by immunoSEQ multiplex PCR, the TCRdb table keeps only in-frame clones and is missing some. The sample includes about 74,000 clones, roughly 79% of them seen just once. Sequences were obtained from peripheral blood. Every receptor here comes from a man in his 70s with acute or convalescent COVID-19.

The table lists this clone with a count of one. The chain links TRBV6-5 to TRBJ2-1; 11 bases line up with TRBD2. Germline V gene data show CDR1 as MNHEY and CDR2 as SVGAGI. Germline trimming cut 6 bases from V and 7 bases from J; bases unmatched to any gene: 8. CDR3 length equals 15 residues. This CDR3 reads CASSLGLAGLNEQFF. DNA of the CDR3: TGTGCCAGCAGCTTAGGACTAGCGGGCCTTAATGAGCAGTTCTTC.

The chain is built from TRBV7-3 and TRBJ2-1, with TRBD2 matching 9 bases. V lost 2 bases to trimming and J lost 5 bases; unmatched junction nucleotides: 7. Germline CDR1 and CDR2: SGHTA and FQGTGA. The CDR3 loop spans 16 amino acids. This CDR3 reads CASSLVGASGDNEQFF. The CDR3 coding sequence is TGTGCCAGCAGCTTAGTAGGGGCTAGCGGGGACAATGAGCAGTTCTTC.

CDR3 loop: CASSPSKGLTNEKLFF. In DNA, the CDR3 is TGTGCCAGCTCACCATCGAAGGGACTTACTAATGAAAAACTGTTTTTT. The chain has TRBV18 and TRBJ1-4; D might be TRBD1 (5 bases). Germline CDR1 KGHSH, CDR2 LQKENI. Trimming left V 2 bases short and J 2 bases short, with 12 bases between. The CDR3 covers 16 residues.

The J gene is TRBJ1-5, the V gene TRBV7-8, with 8 bases identical to TRBD1. The germline gives CDR1 SGHVS, CDR2 FQNEAQ. V lost 2 bases and J lost 4; bases outside the gene matches: 4. CDR3 length: 15 residues. The CDR3 sequence: CASSLTDRANQPQHF. CDR3 DNA sequence: TGTGCCAGCAGCTTAACGGACAGGGCGAATCAGCCCCAGCATTTT. The entire variable domain, with the rest obtained from reference TRBV7-8 and TRBJ1-5, is as follows: GAGVSQSPRYKVAKRGQDVALRCDPISGHVSLFWYQQALGQGPEFLTYFQNEAQLDKSGLPSDRFFAERPEGSVSTLKIQRTQQEDSAVYLCASSLTDRANQPQHFGDGTRLSIL.

This chain connects TRBV6-1 to TRBJ2-7; 8 nucleotides align to TRBD1. The ends lost 0 bases at V and 3 bases at J; junction bases unmatched: 10. CDR3 size: 17 residues. Germline V CDR1 and CDR2: MNHNS, SASEGT. The CDR3 DNA reads TGTGCCAGCAGTGAAGCAATAGGAGGGGACAGGTTCTACGAGCAGTACTTC. Protein product: CASSEAIGGDRFYEQYF.

This chain joins TRBV27 and TRBJ2-1; TRBD1 aligns across 11 bases. The CDR3 runs to 13 residues. The germline V gene has CDR1 MNHEY and CDR2 SMNVEV (reference sequence). Unmatched junction bases numbered 5, after V lost 9 bases and J lost 7 bases. The CDR3, as DNA: TGTGCCAGTGGACAGGGGGCAGTAAATGAGCAGTTCTTC. Protein product: CASGQGAVNEQFF.

The gene calls are TRBV7-6 and TRBJ1-2, with D perhaps matching TRBD1 (6 bases). Deletions cut 5 bases from V and 2 bases from J, with 9 bases between. CDR3 length equals 13 residues. Germline V lookup: CDR1 SGHVS, CDR2 FNYEAQ. This chain's CDR3 is CASSPTGNYGYTF. The CDR3 nucleotides are TGTGCCAGCAGCCCTACAGGGAACTATGGCTACACCTTC.

This sequence joins TRBV11-3 and TRBJ2-3, with D perhaps matching TRBD2 (6 bases). V was cut by 5 bases and J by 0 bases, with 12 bases left in between. This CDR3 contains 15 residues. The germline CDR1 and CDR2 sequences are SGHNT and YENEEA. Here the CDR3 reads CASSDGGTSTDTQYF. The CDR3 bases are TGTGCCAGCAGCGATGGGGGGACTAGCACAGATACGCAGTATTTT.

In its sample, this clone was seen a few times. V is TRBV2 and J is TRBJ1-6, with 7 bases fitting TRBD1. The CDR3 runs 16 residues. From germline, CDR1 is SNHLY and CDR2 FYNNEI. The V and J ends lost 4 bases and 9 bases, in that order; junction bases with no gene match: 12. The CDR3 nucleotides are TGTGCCAGCAGTGGGTCCCCGGGACAGCGAGGTTCACCCCTCCACTTT. Its protein product is CASSGSPGQRGSPLHF.

This sequence joins TRBV27 and TRBJ2-3; 11 positions agree with TRBD1. Per germline, CDR1 MNHEY and CDR2 SMNVEV (reference sequence). This CDR3 is 17 amino acids long. The V and J ends lost 0 bases and 3 bases, in that order; junction bases with no gene match: 5. The CDR3 nucleotides read TGTGCCAGCAGTTTATCCGCCGGACAGGGGGCGACAGATACGCAGTATTTT. Amino acid sequence: CASSLSAGQGATDTQYF.

J is TRBJ1-2 and V is TRBV9; 11 bases fit TRBD1. CDR3 length equals 14 residues. Germline CDR1 is SGDLS and CDR2 is YYNGEE. V lost 4 bases to trimming and J lost 7 bases; unmatched junction nucleotides: 6. DNA of the CDR3: TGTGCCAGCAGCACAGGACAGGGGGCCCTTGGCTACACCTTC. Its translation: CASSTGQGALGYTF.

V and J are TRBV3-1 (or the pseudogene TRBV3-2) and TRBJ2-1; 8 bases are a match to TRBD2. V shed 6 bases, J shed 5 bases, and the junction held 6 bases outside the gene matches. This CDR3 is built from 14 residues. Germline V gene sequence: CDR1 LGHDT, CDR2 YNNKEL (reference sequence). This CDR3 reads CASRIAGRDNEQFF. Written as DNA, the CDR3 is TGTGCCAGCAGAATAGCGGGAAGGGACAATGAGCAGTTCTTC.

The chain carries TRBV19 and TRBJ2-2; 14 bases match TRBD2. J gave up 4 bases and V 6 bases, and 7 bases lay outside the gene matches. Germline V gene sequence: CDR1 LNHDA, CDR2 SQIVND (reference sequence). The CDR3 extends over 17 amino acids. CDR3 protein: CASSRLAGGGSTGELFF. DNA for the CDR3: TGTGCCAGTAGCCGACTAGCGGGAGGGGGTAGCACCGGGGAGCTGTTTTTT. Complete variable domain (other parts from reference TRBV19 and TRBJ2-2): DGGITQSPKYLFRKEGQNVTLSCEQNLNHDAMYWYRQDPGQGLRLIYYSQIVNDFQKGDIAEGYSVSREKKESFPLTVTSAQKNPTAFYLCASSRLAGGGSTGELFFGEGSRLTVL.

The V call is TRBV4-1, the J call TRBJ1-1, with a possible D match to TRBD1 (6 bases). This CDR3 region has 16 residues. Germline CDR1 and CDR2: MGHRA and YSYEKL. With 3 bases removed from V and 6 bases from J, the gap between germline ends came to 20 bases. CDR3 sequence (DNA): TGCGCCAGCAGCCACTTTGGGGGGAGGGGGAGGTCTGAAGCTTTCTTT. Translated, it gives CASSHFGGRGRSEAFF.

The chain carries TRBV3-1 (or the pseudogene TRBV3-2) and TRBJ1-4, with 7 bases lining up with TRBD1. Trimming removed 0 bases from V and 10 bases from J; junction bases left unmatched: 17. Germline values: CDR1 LGHDT, CDR2 YNNKEL (reference sequence). The CDR3 has 18 amino acids. The CDR3 loop is CASSQDLMGRQGSGKLFF. The CDR3, as DNA: TGTGCCAGCAGCCAAGACTTAATGGGGAGACAGGGCAGCGGAAAACTGTTTTTT.